This T cell receptor (beta chain) was profiled in a study of blood T cell repertoires in COVID-19. Overall study: The samples span acute and convalescent COVID-19 from the United States, Italy and Spain.

Germline V CDR1 and CDR2: SQVTM, ANQGSEA. CDR3 length: 12 residues. The V end lost 4 bases, the J end lost 4 bases, and 10 bases lay between the germline ends. In the study's own analysis: Amplification from reference gene primers served as the basis for estimated nucleated cell counts. Method: immunoSEQ multiplex PCR; TCRdb's copy keeps in-frame clones and lacks some. V and J calls and clone size follow that table, whereas D and trimming were derived from the DNA. Of 35,000 to 45,000 clones listed, 77% are singletons. The sequenced sample consisted of peripheral blood. The gene calls are TRBV29-1 and TRBJ2-5; no clear D. The receptor's source is an older woman with acute or convalescent COVID-19. CDR3 DNA sequence: TGCAGCGTTGTCGGTAGTGGAGAGACCCAGTACTTC. It is translated as CSVVGSGETQYF.